The next 28 T cell receptor beta chains were all read from a single sample in a study of T cell responses to AZD1222 COVID-19 vaccine. TCRdb keeps only in-frame clones here, not all; method: immunoSEQ multiplex PCR. The sample contains 170,000 or so clones, around 90% of which appear only once. Sequenced material: peripheral blood, taken 28 days after the second AZD1222 dose. The receptors here all came from an adult who received the AZD1222 COVID-19 vaccine.

Turning to this clone: The limits of the CDR3 on the DNA are not certain, so only TCRdb's listed CDR3 is given. The gene calls are TRBV21-1 and TRBJ2-3; the table gives TRBD1 as D, unverified against the DNA. TRBV21-1 is assigned pseudogene status. The length of the CDR3 is 16 amino acids, counting both ends. The CDR3 loop is CASSKVGTGSTDTQYF.

This chain joins TRBV21-1 and TRBJ1-1; the table's D gene call, TRBD1, was not cross checked with the DNA. TRBV21-1 is a pseudogene. CDR3 length: 21 amino acids. For the CDR3, the DNA is TGTGCCAGCAGCACCAGGACAGGGGTGGAGGGTCAAGCCAAGGGGAACACTGAAGCTTTCTTT. Translated, it gives CASSTRTGVEGQAKGNTEAFF.

The CDR3 loop reads CASSSITGAIQPQHF. In nucleotides, the CDR3 is TGTGCCAGCAGCTCAATCACAGGGGCCATTCAGCCCCAGCATTTT. The gene calls are TRBV2 and TRBJ1-5; 7 positions match TRBD1. With 6 bases clipped from V and 6 bases from J, the junction kept 11 bases outside the gene matches. The CDR3 extends over 15 amino acids. Germline V lookup: CDR1 SNHLY, CDR2 FYNNEI.

The chain uses TRBV4-3 and TRBJ1-5; D possibly corresponds to TRBD1 (5 bases). CDR1 is LGHNA, CDR2 YSLEER, per germline. The germline V and J ends were trimmed by 1 base and 4 bases, with 8 bases remaining between them. The CDR3 has 14 amino acids. CDR3 nucleotide sequence: TGCGCCAGCAGCCAAGGAGCAGGGAATCAGCCCCAGCATTTT. It encodes CASSQGAGNQPQHF.

The chain employs TRBV12-3 or TRBV12-4 and TRBJ1-2; D is possibly TRBD1 (5 bases). V gave up 3 bases and J gave up 8 bases, with 13 bases separating them. This CDR3 is 13 amino acids long. The CDR3 DNA follows: TGTGCCAGCAGTTTTGACAGACTGCGAGGCTACACCTTC. Amino acid sequence: CASSFDRLRGYTF.

The chain carries TRBV18 and TRBJ2-3; 7 bases align to TRBD1. Germline values: CDR1 KGHSH, CDR2 LQKENI. CDR3 length: 15 amino acids. V gave up 1 base and J gave up 6 bases; unmatched junction bases: 7. CDR3 nucleotide sequence: TGTGCCAGCTCACCACGGGACAGACCCAGGGATACGCAGTATTTT. Encoded protein: CASSPRDRPRDTQYF.

This chain connects TRBV4-2 to TRBJ2-2; TRBD2 aligns across 7 bases. CDR1 is LGHNA, CDR2 YNFKEQ, per germline. This CDR3 comprises 21 residues. V was pared by 0 bases and J by 4 bases, with 20 bases of the junction left unmatched. The CDR3 sequence is CASSQDHGLELERPGTGELFF. The DNA for the CDR3 is TGTGCCAGCAGCCAAGATCACGGACTAGAGCTTGAACGGCCCGGCACCGGGGAGCTGTTTTTT.

This clone has more than one count but fewer than ten. V gene TRBV7-3 combines with J gene TRBJ1-2; D call uncertain. Germline CDR1 SGHTA, CDR2 FQGTGA. With 5 bases removed from V and 0 bases from J, the gap between germline ends came to 10 bases. The CDR3 runs 14 residues. The CDR3 DNA follows: TGTGCCAGCAGCGACGGACGCCCTAACTATGGCTACACCTTC. Translating gives CASSDGRPNYGYTF.

The V gene is TRBV7-2, the J gene TRBJ1-6, with unresolved D. Germline loops: CDR1 SGHTA, CDR2 FQGNSA. V lost 5 bases and J lost 14, with 10 bases in between. The CDR3 contains 11 residues. CDR3 coding DNA: TGTGCCAGCAGCCTCCTCGGCTCCCTCCACTTT. This gives the protein CASSLLGSLHF.

This clone was recorded a few times. The CDR3 does not end in the conserved phenylalanine or tryptophan, so this is likely a read error. The limits of the CDR3 on the DNA are not certain, so only TCRdb's listed CDR3 is given. The chain employs TRBV6-6 and TRBJ1-4; TRBD1 is the table's D call and was not checked against the DNA. The CDR3 numbers 11 amino acids, ends counted. Germline loops: CDR1 MNHNY, CDR2 SVGAGI (reference sequence). The CDR3 loop is CASSSTGPYFY.

The J gene is TRBJ2-2, the V gene TRBV3-1 (or the pseudogene TRBV3-2); D perhaps matches TRBD1 (5 bases). The CDR3 has 13 amino acids. V was cut by 10 bases and J by 9 bases, with 18 bases left in between. The germline V gene has CDR1 LGHDT and CDR2 YNNKEL (reference sequence). CDR3 in amino acids: CAISQGFSRELFF. CDR3 nucleotides: TGTGCCATCTCGCAGGGTTTTTCTAGGGAGCTGTTTTTT.

The gene calls are TRBV27 and TRBJ1-2, with TRBD1 identical over 9 bases. Germline CDR1 and CDR2: MNHEY and SMNVEV (reference sequence). Trimming took 6 bases from V and 4 from J; bases not matched to a gene: 6. The CDR3 is 14 amino acids. The CDR3 coding sequence is TGTGCCAGCAGCGGGGACAGGGAAAGCTATGGCTACACCTTC. As protein: CASSGDRESYGYTF.

The V call is TRBV28, the J call TRBJ2-7; D tentatively fits TRBD1 or TRBD2 (5 bases each). Deletions cut 5 bases from V and 2 bases from J, with 13 bases between. The CDR3 has 14 amino acids. Germline CDR1 reads MDHEN; CDR2 reads SYDVKM. The CDR3 region is CASSHRDGPYEQYF. CDR3 DNA sequence: TGTGCCAGCAGTCACCGGGACGGTCCCTACGAGCAGTACTTC.

Points on this clone: This sample includes further DNA sequences coding for the same CDR3. The genes are TRBV5-1 and TRBJ1-2; D may be TRBD1 (6 bases). The CDR3 loop spans 14 amino acids. CDR1 is SGHRS and CDR2 is YFSETQ in the germline V gene. The V and J ends lost 0 bases and 4 bases respectively, with 10 bases between them. CDR3 sequence: CASSLEQGFYGYTF. The CDR3 coding sequence is TGCGCCAGCAGCTTGGAACAGGGCTTCTATGGCTACACCTTC.

This clone showed up just once. V gene TRBV28 combines with J gene TRBJ2-3; 10 nucleotides agree with TRBD2. V was clipped by 2 bases and J by 5 bases; unmatched bases: 7. Germline V gene sequence: CDR1 MDHEN, CDR2 SYDVKM. This CDR3 region has 16 residues. In nucleotides, the CDR3 is TGTGCCAGCAGTTTAGGGAGAGCGGGGGGGATAGATACGCAGTATTTT. It is translated as CASSLGRAGGIDTQYF.

The rearrangement joins TRBV9 to TRBJ2-3; tentatively, D is TRBD1 or TRBD2 (5 bases each). V was trimmed by 0 bases and J by 3 bases, leaving 14 bases between them. The CDR3 sequence is 16 residues long. The germline gives CDR1 SGDLS, CDR2 YYNGEE. In nucleotides, the CDR3 is TGTGCCAGCAGCGTAGGGCACGGGGCCGGGACAGATACGCAGTATTTT. This translates into CASSVGHGAGTDTQYF.

This clone was counted once. The CDR3 sequence is CASSLAGIGSYEQYF. CDR3 nucleotides: TGTGCCAGCAGCTTAGCAGGGATTGGCTCCTACGAGCAGTACTTC. The genes are TRBV7-8 and TRBJ2-7; the D is unclear. Between the trimmed V and J ends, which lost 0 bases and 0 bases, there was a span of 9 bases. This CDR3 is built from 15 residues. Germline assignment: CDR1 SGHVS and CDR2 FQNEAQ.

This chain connects TRBV10-1 to TRBJ1-5, with 8 bases fitting TRBD1. V dropped 3 bases and J dropped 6; count of bases not matched to a gene: 7. Germline V gene data show CDR1 as WNHNN and CDR2 as SYGVQD (reference sequence). The CDR3 contains 15 residues. CDR3 region: CASSDGRGHIQPQHF. The CDR3 nucleotides read TGCGCCAGCAGTGATGGCAGGGGGCACATTCAGCCCCAGCATTTT.

This chain uses TRBV11-3 with TRBJ2-3, with D perhaps matching TRBD1 (5 bases). Germline V gene sequence: CDR1 SGHNT, CDR2 YENEEA. Trimming took off 5 bases at V and 2 bases at J, with 8 bases between the two ends. The CDR3 sequence is 13 residues long. The CDR3 spells CASSPGFTDTQYF. The CDR3 nucleotides are TGTGCCAGCAGCCCAGGGTTCACAGATACGCAGTATTTT.

The genes are TRBV27 and TRBJ2-3, with 14 bases that match TRBD2. The V gene's germline CDR1 is MNHEY and CDR2 SMNVEV (reference sequence). This CDR3 has 14 amino acids. Trimming took 6 bases from V and 9 from J; bases not matched to a gene: 5. CDR3 sequence: CASSLGTSGGTQYF. Written as DNA, the CDR3 is TGTGCCAGCAGCTTGGGGACTAGCGGGGGCACGCAGTATTTT.

The chain recombines TRBV5-4 with TRBJ2-7; maybe TRBD1 (6 bases). Germline V lookup: CDR1 SGHNT, CDR2 YYREEE (reference sequence). The germline V and J ends were trimmed by 4 bases and 3 bases, with 17 bases remaining between them. CDR3 size: 15 residues. The CDR3 sequence is CASSRAGTLIYEQYF. The CDR3 nucleotides read TGTGCCAGCAGCCGAGCCGGGACATTAATCTACGAGCAGTACTTC.

The genes are TRBV19 and TRBJ2-1, with D tentatively TRBD2 (6 bases). V was pared by 6 bases and J by 4 bases, with 13 bases between. The CDR3 runs to 14 residues. Germline loops: CDR1 LNHDA, CDR2 SQIVND (reference sequence). The CDR3: CASSPGAMYNEQFF. The CDR3 bases are TGTGCCAGTAGCCCGGGAGCCATGTACAATGAGCAGTTCTTC.

The chain combines TRBV6-2 or TRBV6-3 with TRBJ2-7, with 8 bases fitting TRBD2. The CDR3 consists of 14 residues. V was pared by 6 bases and J by 7 bases, with 11 bases of the junction left unmatched. From germline, CDR1 is MNHEY and CDR2 SVGEGT. This CDR3 reads CASSREKTSAEQYF. CDR3 DNA: TGTGCCAGCAGCCGGGAAAAGACTAGCGCGGAGCAGTACTTC.

The chain couples TRBV2 to TRBJ1-1, with D possibly TRBD1 on 6 matching bases. The CDR3 extends over 13 amino acids. The V end was cut by 8 bases, the J end by 0 bases, with 10 bases between. The germline V gene has CDR1 SNHLY and CDR2 FYNNEI. This CDR3 is CASLQGVNTEAFF. CDR3 in DNA: TGTGCCAGCTTACAGGGAGTGAACACTGAAGCTTTCTTT.

The chain combines TRBV19 with TRBJ1-5, with D uncertain. The CDR3 spans 14 residues. CDR1 and CDR2 from the germline V gene are LNHDA and SQIVND (reference sequence). V was cut by 3 bases and J by 7 bases, with 13 bases left in between. CDR3 in amino acids: CASSMVGVGQPQHF. Written as DNA, the CDR3 is TGTGCCAGTAGTATGGTCGGGGTGGGGCAGCCCCAGCATTTT.

This clone was counted between two and nine times. The V and J genes are TRBV7-9 and TRBJ1-2; 9 nucleotides agree with TRBD1. The length of the CDR3 is 14 residues. V trimming: 0 bases; J trimming: 7 bases; junction bases outside the gene matches: 3. CDR1 and CDR2 (germline): SEHNR, FQNEAQ (reference sequence). This chain's CDR3 is CASSLALDRGGYTF. The CDR3 nucleotides read TGTGCCAGCAGCTTAGCGCTGGACAGGGGTGGCTACACCTTC.

The V gene is TRBV9, the J gene TRBJ2-1; possible D gene TRBD2, 5 bases. The CDR3 has 14 amino acids. Trimming shortened V by 0 bases and J by 4 bases, and 8 bases separated the two germline ends. The V gene's germline CDR1 is SGDLS and CDR2 YYNGEE. The CDR3 loop is CASSVGSGYNEQFF. The CDR3 DNA follows: TGTGCCAGCAGCGTAGGAAGCGGATACAATGAGCAGTTCTTC.

In this sample, this clone turned up once. The CDR3 nucleotides read TGTGCCAGCAGCCAAGATCTCGGTTCCTACGAGCAGTACTTC. Amino acids: CASSQDLGSYEQYF. J is TRBJ2-7 and V is TRBV4-2, with D unclear. Per the germline V gene, CDR1 is LGHNA and CDR2 is YNFKEQ. V lost 0 bases and J 1 base, leaving 7 bases between the germline ends. The length of the CDR3 is 14 residues.